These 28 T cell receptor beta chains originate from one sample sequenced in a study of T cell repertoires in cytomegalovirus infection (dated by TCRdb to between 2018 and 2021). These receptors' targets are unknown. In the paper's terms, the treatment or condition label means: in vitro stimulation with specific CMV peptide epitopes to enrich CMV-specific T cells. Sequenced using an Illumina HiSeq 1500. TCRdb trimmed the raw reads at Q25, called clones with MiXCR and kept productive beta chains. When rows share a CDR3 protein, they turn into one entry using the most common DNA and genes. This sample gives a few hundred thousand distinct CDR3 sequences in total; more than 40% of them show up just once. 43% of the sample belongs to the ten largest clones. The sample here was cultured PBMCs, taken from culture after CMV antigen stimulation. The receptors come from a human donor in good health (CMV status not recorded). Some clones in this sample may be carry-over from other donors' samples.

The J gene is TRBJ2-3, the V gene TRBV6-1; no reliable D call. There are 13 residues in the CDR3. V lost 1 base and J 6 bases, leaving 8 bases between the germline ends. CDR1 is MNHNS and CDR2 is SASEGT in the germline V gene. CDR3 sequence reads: CASSEGWQDTQYF. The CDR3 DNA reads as TGTGCCAGCAGTGAAGGGTGGCAGGATACGCAGTATTTT.

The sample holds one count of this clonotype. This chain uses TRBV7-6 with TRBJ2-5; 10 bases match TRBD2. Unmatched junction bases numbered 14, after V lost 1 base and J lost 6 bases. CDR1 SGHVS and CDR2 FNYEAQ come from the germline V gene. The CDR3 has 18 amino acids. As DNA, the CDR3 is TGTGCCAGCAGCTTAGTGGCCGGGGGGGCTAGCGGGAGACAGACCCAGTACTTC. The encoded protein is CASSLVAGGASGRQTQYF.

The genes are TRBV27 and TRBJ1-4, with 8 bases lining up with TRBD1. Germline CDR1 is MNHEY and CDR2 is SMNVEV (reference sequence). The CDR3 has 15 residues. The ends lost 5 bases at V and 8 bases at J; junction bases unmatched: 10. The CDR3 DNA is TGTGCCAGCAGTCCACGGACAGGGAGTCGGGAAAAACTGTTTTTT. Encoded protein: CASSPRTGSREKLFF.

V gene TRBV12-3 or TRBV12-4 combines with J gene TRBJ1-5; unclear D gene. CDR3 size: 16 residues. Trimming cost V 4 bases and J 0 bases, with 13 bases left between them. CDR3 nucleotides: TGTGCCAGCAGTTCGGATACGGGTTATAGCAATCAGCCCCAGCATTTT. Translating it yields CASSSDTGYSNQPQHF.

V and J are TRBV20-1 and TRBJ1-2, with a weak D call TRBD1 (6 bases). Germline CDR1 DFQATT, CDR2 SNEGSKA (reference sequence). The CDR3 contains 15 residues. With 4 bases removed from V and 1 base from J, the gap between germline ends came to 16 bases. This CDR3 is CSAIPTGSGNYGYTF. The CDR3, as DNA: TGCAGTGCTATTCCTACAGGGTCGGGTAACTATGGCTACACCTTC.

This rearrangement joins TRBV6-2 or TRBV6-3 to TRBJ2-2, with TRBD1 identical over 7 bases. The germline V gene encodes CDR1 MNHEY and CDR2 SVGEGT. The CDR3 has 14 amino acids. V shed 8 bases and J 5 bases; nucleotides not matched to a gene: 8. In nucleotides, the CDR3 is TGTGCCAGCGCCAGGGACAGCGGTACCGGGGAGCTGTTTTTT. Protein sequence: CASARDSGTGELFF.

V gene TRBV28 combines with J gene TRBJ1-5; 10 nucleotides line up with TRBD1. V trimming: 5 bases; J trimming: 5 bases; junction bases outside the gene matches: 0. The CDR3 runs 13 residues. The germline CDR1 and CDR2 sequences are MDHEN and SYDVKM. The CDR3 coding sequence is TGTGCCAGCAGTGGACAGGGGGATCAGCCCCAGCATTTT. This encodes CASSGQGDQPQHF.

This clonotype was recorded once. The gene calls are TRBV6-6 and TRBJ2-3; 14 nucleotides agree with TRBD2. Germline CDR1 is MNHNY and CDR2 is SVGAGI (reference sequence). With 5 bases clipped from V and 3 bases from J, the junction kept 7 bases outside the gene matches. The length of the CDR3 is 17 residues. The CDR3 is CASSPQTSGGATDTQYF. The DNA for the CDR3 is TGTGCCAGCAGTCCGCAGACTAGCGGGGGGGCAACAGATACGCAGTATTTT.

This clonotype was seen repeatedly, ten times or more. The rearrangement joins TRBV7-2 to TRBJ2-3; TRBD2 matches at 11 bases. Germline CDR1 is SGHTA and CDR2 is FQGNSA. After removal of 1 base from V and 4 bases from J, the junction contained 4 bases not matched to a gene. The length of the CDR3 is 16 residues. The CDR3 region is CASSLGGLAVADTQYF. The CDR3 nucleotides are TGTGCCAGCAGCTTAGGGGGACTAGCGGTCGCAGATACGCAGTATTTT.

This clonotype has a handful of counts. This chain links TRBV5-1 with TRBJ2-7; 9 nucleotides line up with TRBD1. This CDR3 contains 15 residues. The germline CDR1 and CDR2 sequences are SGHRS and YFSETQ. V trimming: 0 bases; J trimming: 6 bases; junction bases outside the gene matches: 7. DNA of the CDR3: TGCGCCAGCAGCTTGGGCGGGACAGGGTCTGTCGAGCAGTACTTC. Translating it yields CASSLGGTGSVEQYF. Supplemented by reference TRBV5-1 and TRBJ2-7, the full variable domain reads KAGVTQTPRYLIKTRGQQVTLSCSPISGHRSVSWYQQTPGQGLQFLFEYFSETQRNKGNFPGRFSGRQFSNSRSEMNVSTLELGDSALYLCASSLGGTGSVEQYFGPGTRLTVT.

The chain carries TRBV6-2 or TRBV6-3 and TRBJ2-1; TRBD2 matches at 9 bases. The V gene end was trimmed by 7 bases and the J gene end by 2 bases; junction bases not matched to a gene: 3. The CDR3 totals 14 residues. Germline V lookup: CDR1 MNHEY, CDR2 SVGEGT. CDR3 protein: CASKGLAPYNEQFF. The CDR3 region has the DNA TGTGCCAGCAAGGGACTAGCCCCCTACAATGAGCAGTTCTTC.

This chain's CDR3 is CASSLPREGQGSYNEQFF. The CDR3 nucleotides are TGTGCCAGCAGCTTACCGCGGGAGGGCCAGGGGTCCTACAATGAGCAGTTCTTC. The chain joins TRBV7-4 to TRBJ2-1; 9 nucleotides agree with TRBD2. Germline CDR1 SGHVT, CDR2 SQSDAQ. The J segment lost 1 base and the V segment lost 2 bases, leaving 9 bases of the junction unmatched. The CDR3 has 18 amino acids.

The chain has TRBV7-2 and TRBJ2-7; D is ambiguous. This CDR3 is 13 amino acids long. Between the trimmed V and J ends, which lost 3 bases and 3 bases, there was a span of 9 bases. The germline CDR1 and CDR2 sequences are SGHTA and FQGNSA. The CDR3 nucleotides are TGTGCCAGCAGCTTTTTAGGGCACTACGAGCAGTACTTC. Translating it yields CASSFLGHYEQYF.

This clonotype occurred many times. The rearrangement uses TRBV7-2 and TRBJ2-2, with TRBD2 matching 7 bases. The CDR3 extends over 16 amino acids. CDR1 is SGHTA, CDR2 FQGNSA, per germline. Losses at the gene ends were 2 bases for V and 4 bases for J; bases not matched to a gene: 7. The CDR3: CASSLRGRASTGELFF. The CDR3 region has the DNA TGTGCCAGCAGCTTAAGAGGGAGGGCGAGCACCGGGGAGCTGTTTTTT.

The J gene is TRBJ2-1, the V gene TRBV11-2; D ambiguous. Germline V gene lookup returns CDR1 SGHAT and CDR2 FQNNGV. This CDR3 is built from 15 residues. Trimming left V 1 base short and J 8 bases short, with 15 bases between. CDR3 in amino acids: CASSLAGRRVDEQFF. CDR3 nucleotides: TGTGCCAGCAGCTTAGCGGGTCGTAGGGTGGATGAGCAGTTCTTC. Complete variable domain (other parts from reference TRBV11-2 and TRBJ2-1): EAGVAQSPRYKIIEKRQSVAFWCNPISGHATLYWYQQILGQGPKLLIQFQNNGVVDDSQLPKDRFSAERLKGVDSTLKIQPAKLEDSAVYLCASSLAGRRVDEQFFGPGTRLTVL.

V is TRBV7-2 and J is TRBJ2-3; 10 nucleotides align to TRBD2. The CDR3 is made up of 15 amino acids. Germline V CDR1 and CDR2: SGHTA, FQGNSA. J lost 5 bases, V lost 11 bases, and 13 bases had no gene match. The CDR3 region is CAGEAAGGPVDTQYF. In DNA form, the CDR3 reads TGTGCCGGGGAAGCAGCGGGAGGGCCGGTAGATACGCAGTATTTT.

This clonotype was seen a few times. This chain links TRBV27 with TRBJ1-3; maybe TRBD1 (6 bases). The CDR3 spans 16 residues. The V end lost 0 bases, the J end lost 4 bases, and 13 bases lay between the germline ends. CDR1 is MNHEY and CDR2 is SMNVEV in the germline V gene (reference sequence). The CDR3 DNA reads TGTGCCAGCAGTTTATCCGGGTGGGGGCGAGGAAACACCATATATTTT. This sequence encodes CASSLSGWGRGNTIYF.

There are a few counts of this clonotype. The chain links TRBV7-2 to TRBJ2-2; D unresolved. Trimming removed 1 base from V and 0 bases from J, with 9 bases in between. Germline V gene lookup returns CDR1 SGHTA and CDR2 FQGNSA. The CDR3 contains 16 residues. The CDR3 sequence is CASSLVGKSNTGELFF. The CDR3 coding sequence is TGTGCCAGCAGCTTAGTCGGCAAATCGAACACCGGGGAGCTGTTTTTT.

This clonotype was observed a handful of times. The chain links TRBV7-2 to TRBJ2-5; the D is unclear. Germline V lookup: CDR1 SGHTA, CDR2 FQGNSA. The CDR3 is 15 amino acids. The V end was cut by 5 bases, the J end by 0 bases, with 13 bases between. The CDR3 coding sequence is TGTGCCAGCAGCCCCGGCGGCGGCCACCAAGAGACCCAGTACTTC. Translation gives CASSPGGGHQETQYF.

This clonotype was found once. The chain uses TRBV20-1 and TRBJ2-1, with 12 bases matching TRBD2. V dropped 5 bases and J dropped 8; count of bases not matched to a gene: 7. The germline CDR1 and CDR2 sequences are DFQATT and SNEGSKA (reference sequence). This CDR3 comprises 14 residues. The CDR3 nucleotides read TGCAGTGCTCTCGGACTAGCGGGATCATATGAGCAGTTCTTC. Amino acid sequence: CSALGLAGSYEQFF.

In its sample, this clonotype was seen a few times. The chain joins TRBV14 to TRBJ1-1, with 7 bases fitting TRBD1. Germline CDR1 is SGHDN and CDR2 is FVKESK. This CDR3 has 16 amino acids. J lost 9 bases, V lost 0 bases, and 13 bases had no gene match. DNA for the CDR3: TGTGCCAGCAGCCAAGATCGAAAGGGGGCGCTTTCAAAAGCTTTCTTT. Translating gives CASSQDRKGALSKAFF.

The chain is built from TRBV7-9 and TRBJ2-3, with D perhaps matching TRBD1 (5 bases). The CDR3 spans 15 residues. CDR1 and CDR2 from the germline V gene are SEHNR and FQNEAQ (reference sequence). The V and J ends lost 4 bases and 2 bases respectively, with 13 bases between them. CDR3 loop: CASSSLGVLTDTQYF. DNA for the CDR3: TGTGCCAGCAGCTCCCTAGGGGTCCTCACAGATACGCAGTATTTT.

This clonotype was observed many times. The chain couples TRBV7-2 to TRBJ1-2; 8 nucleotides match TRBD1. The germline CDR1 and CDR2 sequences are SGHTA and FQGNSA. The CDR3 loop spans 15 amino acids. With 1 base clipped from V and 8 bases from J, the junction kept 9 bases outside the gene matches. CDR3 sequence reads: CASSLDAQGARGYTF. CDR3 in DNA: TGTGCCAGCAGCTTAGACGCCCAGGGGGCGCGCGGCTACACCTTC.

The CDR3 DNA reads as TGCGCCAGCAGCCAAGAACTAGCGGCTAACAATGAGCAGTTCTTC. This sequence encodes CASSQELAANNEQFF. The rearrangement joins TRBV4-3 to TRBJ2-1; the match to TRBD2 covers 8 bases. The CDR3 loop spans 15 amino acids. V lost 0 bases to trimming and J lost 5 bases; unmatched junction nucleotides: 3. The germline V gene has CDR1 LGHNA and CDR2 YSLEER.

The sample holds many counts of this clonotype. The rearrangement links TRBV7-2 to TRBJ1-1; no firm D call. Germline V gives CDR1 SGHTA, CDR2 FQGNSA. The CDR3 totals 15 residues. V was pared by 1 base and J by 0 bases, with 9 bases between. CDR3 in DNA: TGTGCCAGCAGCTTAGATCGGTCAATGAACACTGAAGCTTTCTTT. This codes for CASSLDRSMNTEAFF. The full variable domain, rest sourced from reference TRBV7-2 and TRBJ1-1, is GAGVSQSPSNKVTEKGKDVELRCDPISGHTALYWYRQSLGQGLEFLIYFQGNSAPDKSGLPSDRFSAERTGGSVSTLTIQRTQQEDSAVYLCASSLDRSMNTEAFFGQGTRLTVV.

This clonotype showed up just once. CDR3 sequence (DNA): TGTGCCAGCAACCGGGACAGGGAAAAAGACTATGGCTACACCTTC. The encoded protein is CASNRDREKDYGYTF. The V gene is TRBV7-9, the J gene TRBJ1-2, with TRBD1 matching over 9 bases. Losses at the gene ends were 7 bases for V and 3 bases for J; bases not matched to a gene: 9. CDR1 SEHNR and CDR2 FQNEAQ come from the germline V gene (reference sequence). The CDR3 contains 15 residues.

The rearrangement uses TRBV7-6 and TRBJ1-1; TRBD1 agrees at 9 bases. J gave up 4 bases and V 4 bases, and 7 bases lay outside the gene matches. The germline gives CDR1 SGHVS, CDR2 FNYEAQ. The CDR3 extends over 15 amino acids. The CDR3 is CASSWGQGVGTEAFF. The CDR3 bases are TGTGCCAGCAGCTGGGGACAGGGAGTGGGCACTGAAGCTTTCTTT.

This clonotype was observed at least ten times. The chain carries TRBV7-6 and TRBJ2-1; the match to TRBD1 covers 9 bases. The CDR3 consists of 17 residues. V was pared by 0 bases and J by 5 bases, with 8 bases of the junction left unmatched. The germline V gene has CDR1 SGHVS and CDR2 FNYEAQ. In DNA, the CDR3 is TGTGCCAGCAGCTTAGCACCGACAGGGGGAGGAAACAATGAGCAGTTCTTC. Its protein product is CASSLAPTGGGNNEQFF.